This T cell receptor beta chain was profiled in a study of shared clonotypes between healthy human individuals. Comment on this clone: Its antigen remains unknown.

Study-level points and caveats: Non-shared clonotypes showed lower generation probabilities than clonotypes common to all four donors.

Memory CD4+ cells were the fraction left after CD45RA+ naive selection. Repertoires were generated with immunoSEQ multiplex PCR, while TCRdb's copy carries only in-frame clones and drops some. The sample shows roughly 2,500,000 clones, roughly 93% of them seen only once. V lost 6 bases and J 5 bases, leaving 13 bases between the germline ends. Germline V gene data show CDR1 as MNHEY and CDR2 as SVGAGI. CDR3 length: 14 amino acids. The rearrangement uses TRBV6-5 and TRBJ2-2; a possible D gene is TRBD1 (6 bases). The TCR was taken from a man between 18 and 35 years old in good health. Some clones in this sample may be carry-over from other donors' samples. The sample was naive CD4+ T cells from PBMCs. Stated subset: CD45RA+ positively selected. The CDR3 sequence is CASRLEQGTGELFF. CDR3 sequence (DNA): TGTGCCAGCAGACTAGAGCAGGGGACCGGGGAGCTGTTTTTT.